This paragraph reports one T cell receptor beta chain. The record originates from a study of blood T cell repertoires in COVID-19. Study information: PBMCs, B-cell-depleted T cells, or T cells provided the cDNA or gDNA that made up the material.

As originally analysed: Amplification of reference gene primers was used by the study to estimate nucleated cell counts. Assay: immunoSEQ multiplex PCR; the TCRdb copy retains only in-frame clones and omits some. From that table come the V and J calls and clone size; the DNA was used to work out D and trimming. The table includes about 160,000 clones, roughly 80% detected once. The sequence was obtained from a man aged 55 to 70 with acute or convalescent COVID-19. The material sequenced was peripheral blood.

This CDR3 reads CASSFELADYTDTQYF. In DNA form, the CDR3 reads TGTGCCAGCAGCTTTGAACTAGCGGATTACACAGATACGCAGTATTTT. This chain joins TRBV7-2 and TRBJ2-3; 8 positions match TRBD2. The germline V gene has CDR1 SGHTA and CDR2 FQGNSA. Unmatched junction bases numbered 7, after V lost 3 bases and J lost 2 bases. The CDR3 totals 16 residues.